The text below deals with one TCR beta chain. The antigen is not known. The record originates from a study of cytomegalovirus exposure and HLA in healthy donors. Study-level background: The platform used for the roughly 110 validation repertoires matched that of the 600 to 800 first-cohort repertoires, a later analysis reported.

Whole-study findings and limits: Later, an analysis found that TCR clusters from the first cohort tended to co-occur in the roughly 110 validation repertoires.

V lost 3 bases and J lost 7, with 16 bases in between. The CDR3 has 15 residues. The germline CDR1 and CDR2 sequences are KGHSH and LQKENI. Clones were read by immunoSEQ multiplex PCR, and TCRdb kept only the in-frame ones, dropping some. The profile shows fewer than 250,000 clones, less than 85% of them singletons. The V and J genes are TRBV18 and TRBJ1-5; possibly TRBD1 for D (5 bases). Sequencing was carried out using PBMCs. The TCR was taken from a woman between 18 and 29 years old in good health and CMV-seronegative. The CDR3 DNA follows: TGTGCCAGCTCACCGTTCCAGGGCGCGGGCCAGCCCCAGCATTTT. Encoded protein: CASSPFQGAGQPQHF. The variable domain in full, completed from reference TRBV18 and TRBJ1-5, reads NAGVMQNPRHLVRRRGQEARLRCSPMKGHSHVYWYRQLPEEGLKFMVYLQKENIIDESGMPKERFSAEFPKEGPSILRIQQVVRGDSAAYFCASSPFQGAGQPQHFGDGTRLSIL.